Below are 6 T cell receptor beta chains sequenced from a single sample in a study of T cell repertoires in cytomegalovirus infection. TCRdb processed the reads anew with MiXCR; each CDR3 protein has one entry. Of about 310,000 distinct CDR3 sequences in the sample, roughly 15% were seen once. The material sequenced was PBMCs. Receptors were obtained from a human donor in good health (CMV status not recorded). Some clones in this sample may be carry-over from other donors' samples.

There are a few counts of this clonotype. This chain connects TRBV28 to TRBJ1-6, with D unresolved. V was shortened by 2 bases and J by 3 bases, with 11 bases between the two germline ends. CDR3 length: 16 amino acids. The V gene's germline CDR1 is MDHEN and CDR2 SYDVKM. CDR3 nucleotides: TGTGCCAGCAGTTTAATCGTCCCCTTCTATAATTCACCCCTCCACTTT. Protein product: CASSLIVPFYNSPLHF.

The gene calls are TRBV20-1 and TRBJ2-7; either TRBD1 or TRBD2 may supply D (7 bases each). Per germline, CDR1 DFQATT and CDR2 SNEGSKA (reference sequence). The CDR3 consists of 14 residues. Trimming removed 1 base at V and 5 bases at J, with 15 bases between. CDR3 nucleotides: TGCAGTGCTAGAGTAGGCCAGGGGGGGGACGAGCAGTACTTC. The encoded protein is CSARVGQGGDEQYF.

The chain is built from TRBV2 and TRBJ1-5; 7 positions agree with TRBD1. This CDR3 has 19 amino acids. The V segment lost 6 bases and the J segment 2 bases; nucleotides outside the gene matches: 19. The germline gives CDR1 SNHLY, CDR2 FYNNEI. The CDR3 DNA sequence: TGTGCCAGCAGAGAGCACAGGGGAAGCGGATCCATGGGCAATCAGCCCCAGCATTTT. It specifies CASREHRGSGSMGNQPQHF.

This clonotype was seen a handful of times. This chain joins TRBV7-2 and TRBJ2-5, with 7 bases fitting TRBD2. V gave up 5 bases and J gave up 5 bases; unmatched junction bases: 8. Germline CDR1 SGHTA, CDR2 FQGNSA. This CDR3 has 14 amino acids. In DNA form, the CDR3 reads TGTGCCAGCAGCCCACCTAGCGGCGCCGAGACCCAGTACTTC. This translates into CASSPPSGAETQYF. The variable domain in full, with the rest retrieved from reference TRBV7-2 and TRBJ2-5, is GAGVSQSPSNKVTEKGKDVELRCDPISGHTALYWYRQSLGQGLEFLIYFQGNSAPDKSGLPSDRFSAERTGGSVSTLTIQRTQQEDSAVYLCASSPPSGAETQYFGPGTRLLVL.

DNA of the CDR3: TGCGCCAGCAGTCCGGGACAGGGGATAATCTACGAGCAGTACTTC. Its protein product is CASSPGQGIIYEQYF. This chain connects TRBV4-1 to TRBJ2-7, with 10 nucleotides matching TRBD1. Germline values: CDR1 MGHRA, CDR2 YSYEKL. V lost 6 bases and J lost 3; bases outside the gene matches: 8. This CDR3 contains 15 residues.

This clonotype was found a few times. The rearrangement uses TRBV6-1 and TRBJ2-4; D gene unclear. V lost 0 bases and J lost 2, with 14 bases in between. In germline, CDR1 is MNHNS, CDR2 SASEGT. This CDR3 comprises 17 residues. In nucleotides, the CDR3 is TGTGCCAGCAGTGAAGCGCTGGCAGCCACGACCAAAAACATTCAGTACTTC. Residues: CASSEALAATTKNIQYF.